These 28 T cell receptor beta chains share one sample of origin, sequenced in a study of shared clonotypes between healthy human individuals. Terminally differentiated effector memory CD45RA+ cells were excluded from the naive CD8 cells, which were CD45RO-negative and positively selected for CCR7. Repertoires were generated with immunoSEQ multiplex PCR, while TCRdb's copy carries only in-frame clones and drops some. The data contain roughly 810,000 clones, about 96% of them seen just once; the ten biggest clones take up about 0.25%. Material for sequencing was naive CD8+ T cells sorted from blood. The source of these receptors is a man aged 25-45 years in good health.

The chain employs TRBV4-1 and TRBJ2-1, with 7 positions matching TRBD2. Losses at the gene ends were 0 bases for V and 5 bases for J; bases not matched to a gene: 16. Germline V gives CDR1 MGHRA, CDR2 YSYEKL. The CDR3 has 19 residues. CDR3 in DNA: TGCGCCAGCAGCCAAGATTCTGGCGGGGGAATCGTAAGAAACAATGAGCAGTTCTTC. It yields the protein CASSQDSGGGIVRNNEQFF.

The chain has TRBV18 and TRBJ2-1, with a tentative D call TRBD2 (6 bases). Trimming cost V 11 bases and J 7 bases, with 18 bases left between them. This CDR3 contains 13 residues. Germline-derived CDR1 and CDR2 are KGHSH and LQKENI. The CDR3 region is CAVAASVWNEQFF. For the CDR3, the DNA is TGTGCCGTAGCTGCTAGCGTTTGGAATGAGCAGTTCTTC.

The chain joins TRBV29-1 to TRBJ2-2; TRBD1 or TRBD2 may be the D gene (5 bases each). The CDR3 totals 14 residues. The V end lost 4 bases, the J end lost 0 bases, and 9 bases lay between the germline ends. CDR1 is SQVTM, CDR2 ANQGSEA, per germline. The chain's CDR3 is CSVGDPANTGELFF. The CDR3 DNA sequence: TGCAGCGTTGGGGACCCCGCGAACACCGGGGAGCTGTTTTTT.

Points on this clone: This same CDR3 is encoded by further DNA sequences in the sample. This rearrangement joins TRBV27 to TRBJ2-1, with 9 nucleotides matching TRBD2. CDR3 size: 15 residues. The V gene's germline CDR1 is MNHEY and CDR2 SMNVEV (reference sequence). V shed 3 bases and J 3 bases; nucleotides not matched to a gene: 3. The CDR3 loop is CASSLLAGNYNEQFF. For the CDR3, the DNA is TGTGCCAGCAGTTTGCTAGCGGGGAACTACAATGAGCAGTTCTTC.

V and J are TRBV10-3 and TRBJ2-7, with D perhaps TRBD2 (5 bases). Trimming left V 5 bases short and J 0 bases short, with 8 bases between. This CDR3 comprises 13 residues. CDR1 is ENHRY, CDR2 SYGVKD, per germline. CDR3 nucleotides: TGTGCCATCAGTCCGGGGAGCTCCTACGAGCAGTACTTC. Encoded protein: CAISPGSSYEQYF.

The chain is built from TRBV9 and TRBJ2-3, with 14 bases fitting TRBD2. This CDR3 comprises 17 residues. Germline V gene lookup returns CDR1 SGDLS and CDR2 YYNGEE. V was clipped by 3 bases and J by 4 bases; unmatched bases: 7. CDR3 sequence: CASSGRGLAGVSDTQYF. DNA of the CDR3: TGTGCCAGCAGCGGCCGGGGACTAGCGGGAGTATCAGATACGCAGTATTTT.

The chain combines TRBV27 with TRBJ1-1, with TRBD1 as a possible D gene (5 bases). The CDR3 length is 14 residues. V was shortened by 7 bases and J by 4 bases, with 16 bases between the two germline ends. Germline V gene sequence: CDR1 MNHEY, CDR2 SMNVEV (reference sequence). The CDR3 bases are TGTGCCAGCACCAAAAAAGGGGCGGTCACTGAAGCTTTCTTT. This sequence encodes CASTKKGAVTEAFF.

With regard to this clone: Additional DNA sequences in this sample encode the identical CDR3. V usage is TRBV9 and J usage is TRBJ1-1, with TRBD1 matching 8 bases. The CDR3 has 13 amino acids. With V trimmed by 4 bases and J by 3 bases, 2 bases remained unmatched. The germline V gene has CDR1 SGDLS and CDR2 YYNGEE. CDR3 DNA sequence: TGTGCCAGCAGCCCGACAGGGGACACTGAAGCTTTCTTT. This encodes CASSPTGDTEAFF. Full variable domain (missing parts from reference TRBV9 and TRBJ1-1): DSGVTQTPKHLITATGQRVTLRCSPRSGDLSVYWYQQSLDQGLQFLIQYYNGEERAKGNILERFSAQQFPDLHSELNLSSLELGDSALYFCASSPTGDTEAFFGQGTRLTVV.

The sample holds one count of this clone. V gene TRBV2 combines with J gene TRBJ1-5; D unclear. The CDR3 covers 14 residues. Germline V gene sequence: CDR1 SNHLY, CDR2 FYNNEI. Trimming took 3 bases from V and 2 from J, leaving 8 bases between them. The CDR3 nucleotides read TGTGCCAGCAGTGATCTGGGCGGCAATCAGCCCCAGCATTTT. It codes for CASSDLGGNQPQHF.

The J gene is TRBJ1-2, the V gene TRBV6-1; 10 bases are shared with TRBD1. The trim removed 5 bases at V and 8 bases at J, leaving 5 bases unmatched. Germline CDR1 and CDR2: MNHNS and SASEGT. The CDR3 runs 13 residues. In DNA form, the CDR3 reads TGTGCCAGCAGTCAGACAGGGGGCGGCGGCTACACCTTC. Its translation: CASSQTGGGGYTF.

V and J are TRBV5-6 and TRBJ2-7, with D uncertain. The CDR3 is made up of 15 amino acids. Germline V gene data show CDR1 as SGHDT and CDR2 as YYEEEE. Trimming shortened V by 2 bases and J by 1 base, and 13 bases separated the two germline ends. CDR3 region: CASSFLTVHSYEQYF. CDR3 coding DNA: TGTGCCAGCAGCTTTTTGACGGTACATTCCTACGAGCAGTACTTC.

This chain joins TRBV7-9 and TRBJ2-1, with 8 bases that match TRBD1. The V gene end was trimmed by 1 base and the J gene end by 4 bases; junction bases not matched to a gene: 9. This CDR3 is 17 amino acids long. Germline V lookup: CDR1 SEHNR, CDR2 FQNEAQ (reference sequence). The CDR3: CASSLEGSDRAYNEQFF. CDR3 DNA sequence: TGTGCCAGCAGCTTAGAAGGGTCGGACAGGGCTTACAATGAGCAGTTCTTC.

In DNA form, the CDR3 reads TGTGCCAGCAGCGTCAGCATGGGGATGACTAGCGGGAAGAGGCCCTACAATGAGCAGTTCTTC. Translation: CASSVSMGMTSGKRPYNEQFF. The V gene is TRBV9, the J gene TRBJ2-1, with 11 bases that match TRBD2. The CDR3 runs 21 residues. V shed 2 bases, J shed 2 bases, and the junction held 18 bases outside the gene matches. Germline CDR1 and CDR2: SGDLS and YYNGEE. The entire variable domain, with the rest obtained from reference TRBV9 and TRBJ2-1, is as follows: DSGVTQTPKHLITATGQRVTLRCSPRSGDLSVYWYQQSLDQGLQFLIQYYNGEERAKGNILERFSAQQFPDLHSELNLSSLELGDSALYFCASSVSMGMTSGKRPYNEQFFGPGTRLTVL.

The CDR3 nucleotides read TGTGCCAGCAGACTCACAGGGTTCGGCACAGATACGCAGTATTTT. This encodes CASRLTGFGTDTQYF. The J gene is TRBJ2-3, the V gene TRBV6-5, with D maybe TRBD1 (6 bases). The CDR3 consists of 15 residues. Germline V CDR1 and CDR2: MNHEY, SVGAGI. Trimming removed 6 bases from V and 1 base from J, with 14 bases in between.

The chain carries TRBV9 and TRBJ1-2, with a tentative D call TRBD1 (6 bases). CDR3 length equals 13 residues. Trimming pared 4 bases from V and 6 bases from J, leaving 13 bases between. From germline, CDR1 is SGDLS and CDR2 YYNGEE. CDR3 nucleotides: TGTGCCAGCAGCCCGGTGGGGGCGAATGGCTACACCTTC. As protein: CASSPVGANGYTF. The full variable domain, its missing parts supplied by reference TRBV9 and TRBJ1-2, is DSGVTQTPKHLITATGQRVTLRCSPRSGDLSVYWYQQSLDQGLQFLIQYYNGEERAKGNILERFSAQQFPDLHSELNLSSLELGDSALYFCASSPVGANGYTFGSGTRLTVV.

The J gene is TRBJ1-1, the V gene TRBV7-2; no clear D. Germline V gene lookup returns CDR1 SGHTA and CDR2 FQGNSA. V lost 5 bases to trimming and J lost 1 base, with 8 bases between them. This CDR3 contains 13 residues. CDR3 loop: CASSPTENTEAFF. CDR3 sequence (DNA): TGTGCCAGCAGCCCAACAGAGAACACTGAAGCTTTCTTT.

The chain has TRBV11-2 and TRBJ2-1; TRBD2 matches 14 bases. After removal of 5 bases from V and 0 bases from J, the junction contained 6 bases not matched to a gene. Germline lookup yields CDR1 SGHAT and CDR2 FQNNGV. The CDR3 has 18 amino acids. CDR3 loop: CASSEGLAGGPSYNEQFF. The CDR3 DNA reads as TGTGCCAGCAGCGAAGGACTAGCGGGAGGCCCCTCCTACAATGAGCAGTTCTTC. Supplemented by reference TRBV11-2 and TRBJ2-1, the full variable domain reads EAGVAQSPRYKIIEKRQSVAFWCNPISGHATLYWYQQILGQGPKLLIQFQNNGVVDDSQLPKDRFSAERLKGVDSTLKIQPAKLEDSAVYLCASSEGLAGGPSYNEQFFGPGTRLTVL.

Here the CDR3 DNA reads TGTGCCAGCAGTTCGGGGGACAGGGTGGACGAGCAGTACTTC. Translating it yields CASSSGDRVDEQYF. The chain joins TRBV6-6 to TRBJ2-7; 9 bases map to TRBD1. Germline V gene data show CDR1 as MNHNY and CDR2 as SVGAGI (reference sequence). The V segment lost 4 bases and the J segment 5 bases; nucleotides outside the gene matches: 6. CDR3 size: 14 residues.

This rearrangement joins TRBV9 to TRBJ2-3; 9 nucleotides line up with TRBD2. The CDR3 runs 16 residues. Germline lookup yields CDR1 SGDLS and CDR2 YYNGEE. Losses at the gene ends were 0 bases for V and 2 bases for J; bases not matched to a gene: 4. The CDR3 protein is CASSVGTSETTDTQYF. The CDR3 DNA is TGTGCCAGCAGCGTAGGGACTAGCGAAACCACAGATACGCAGTATTTT.

The chain recombines TRBV27 with TRBJ2-1, with D perhaps TRBD2 (6 bases). The CDR3 length is 17 residues. Looked up from germline, CDR1 is MNHEY and CDR2 is SMNVEV (reference sequence). V lost 5 bases and J 0 bases, leaving 17 bases between the germline ends. CDR3 region: CASSPGTYPSSYNEQFF. The CDR3 nucleotides are TGTGCCAGCAGTCCCGGGACTTACCCAAGCTCCTACAATGAGCAGTTCTTC.

DNA of the CDR3: TGTGCCAGCAGCCAAGGCGGCGGGGAGCTGTTTTTT. As protein: CASSQGGGELFF. The chain has TRBV7-9 and TRBJ2-2; no clear D gene. Per the germline V gene, CDR1 is SEHNR and CDR2 is FQNEAQ (reference sequence). With 5 bases removed from V and 7 bases from J, the gap between germline ends came to 8 bases. This CDR3 is built from 12 residues.

This clone was seen a single time. The CDR3 DNA reads TGTGCCAGCAGTTTATGGTCAGGGGGCTACACTGAAGCTTTCTTT. It is translated as CASSLWSGGYTEAFF. The chain joins TRBV27 to TRBJ1-1; 8 bases fit TRBD1. The CDR3 contains 15 residues. Germline V gene lookup returns CDR1 MNHEY and CDR2 SMNVEV (reference sequence). The junction had 4 bases not matched to a gene; V was cut back by 1 base and J by 3 bases.

This rearrangement joins TRBV25-1 to TRBJ2-1, with TRBD2 identical over 11 bases. The germline CDR1 and CDR2 sequences are MGHDK and SYGVNS. The CDR3 is 16 residues long. The V segment lost 2 bases and the J segment 4 bases; nucleotides outside the gene matches: 4. In DNA form, the CDR3 reads TGTGCCAGCAGTGAACCGGGACTAGCGGTGTACAATGAGCAGTTCTTC. Translation gives CASSEPGLAVYNEQFF.

The gene calls are TRBV10-2 and TRBJ2-1; no clear D gene. V lost 7 bases and J 5 bases, leaving 6 bases between the germline ends. This CDR3 is 11 amino acids long. The germline CDR1 and CDR2 sequences are WSHSY and SAAADI. The CDR3 coding sequence is TGCGCCAGCACACTCGACAATGAGCAGTTCTTC. Encoded protein: CASTLDNEQFF.

A note on this clone: Other DNA sequences from this sample encode an identical CDR3 as well. The rearrangement links TRBV27 to TRBJ2-7; D is ambiguous. Germline CDR1 and CDR2: MNHEY and SMNVEV (reference sequence). The length of the CDR3 is 13 residues. With 3 bases removed from V and 4 bases from J, the gap between germline ends came to 10 bases. CDR3 region: CASSFGRAYEQYF. Here the CDR3 DNA reads TGTGCCAGCAGTTTCGGCAGAGCATACGAGCAGTACTTC.

The gene calls are TRBV6-1 and TRBJ1-5; possible D gene TRBD1, 5 bases. The germline V and J ends were trimmed by 2 bases and 0 bases, with 14 bases remaining between them. This CDR3 has 17 residues. Germline loops: CDR1 MNHNS, CDR2 SASEGT. The CDR3 DNA reads as TGTGCCAGCAGTGAACGTTCAGGGATATATAGCAATCAGCCCCAGCATTTT. Translating gives CASSERSGIYSNQPQHF.

This clone occurred a few times. The chain employs TRBV15 and TRBJ1-2; 8 bases are shared with TRBD1. J was trimmed by 8 bases and V by 1 base; bases with no gene match: 6. This CDR3 comprises 14 residues. Looked up from germline, CDR1 is LNHNV and CDR2 is YYDKDF (reference sequence). CDR3 sequence (DNA): TGTGCCACCAGCAGAGGACGACAGGGGAGCGGCTACACCTTC. Translated: CATSRGRQGSGYTF.

The V gene is TRBV4-3, the J gene TRBJ1-5; no clear D gene. Germline CDR1 LGHNA, CDR2 YSLEER. CDR3 length equals 15 residues. V was trimmed by 0 bases and J by 5 bases, leaving 11 bases between them. The CDR3 protein is CASSQDWRSDQPQHF. In DNA, the CDR3 is TGCGCCAGCAGCCAAGACTGGAGGTCCGATCAGCCCCAGCATTTT.